This TCR beta chain was sequenced in a study of T cells in localized non-small cell lung cancer (dated by TCRdb to 2018 to 2020). In the study overall: Comparing tumors with uninvolved tumor-adjacent lungs, the study looked at the T cell repertoires of 236 patients with early-stage NSCLC. The cohort comprised roughly 220 treatment-naïve NSCLC patients with resected, localized lung tumors. The mean age of the NSCLC patients was about 64 years, with 120 to 150 men and 107 women.

Broader findings and caveats from the paper: Multi-region tumor sequencing was not performed, so intratumor heterogeneity could not be excluded. Longer overall survival was associated with higher blood T cell density, whereas shorter survival was associated with higher adjacent-lung clonality. A median of around 57 of the top 100 tumor clones were detected in paired uninvolved adjacent lung, and 28 of these tumor clones were also found among the top 100 clones of the paired uninvolved adjacent lung. Because of the exploratory design, TCR variables were selected using unadjusted p-values without false-discovery rate correction. Uninvolved tumor-adjacent lung showed the highest T cell clonality, higher than tumor, which suggests more focused antigenic responses in the uninvolved tumor-adjacent lung.

The CDR3 spans 14 residues, from the cysteine through the phenylalanine. The entry retains the CDR3 DNA only, 42 bases that are in frame from base 1. The V and J ends are trimmed by 4 bases and 6 bases, leaving 13 bases between them. Per the germline V gene, SGHRS is the CDR1 and YFSETQ is the CDR2. TCR beta CDR3 regions were sequenced from DNA using the immunoSEQ Assay. The study's processing was this. To compute T cell density, TCR beta template counts were normalized to usable DNA, which was estimated by amplifying housekeeping genes. The preseqR package was used to estimate richness by extrapolating to 400,000 templates for PBMC samples and to 120,000 templates for tissue samples. Clonality was taken to be one minus Pielou's evenness. Tissue-enriched TCRs were identified through differential abundance testing performed on productive amino-acid clonotypes, with a minimum total count of 5 and an alpha of 0.1. Repertoire overlap between compartments was quantified with the Jaccard Index and Morisita Overlap Index. TCR beta CDR3s were clustered by GLIPH together with public tetramer-defined viral CDR3s, and at least three viral sequences plus V-gene enrichment were required for viral motifs. What TCRdb holds here is the immuneACCESS table cut down to in-frame rearrangements. Part of the clones is not present; checked against another copy, under half of the missing clones reflect an unresolved V gene, and the others are unexplained. The DNA was the basis for D and trimming; V, J and clone size are from that table. This sample is represented by tens of thousands of clones; around 90% of them were singletons. The leading ten clones occupy under 15% of the sample.

A remark on this clone: The clone's antigen remains unknown. No per-base quality is available; no much larger clone lies one base away.

At diagnosis, tumor, uninvolved tumor-adjacent lung and peripheral blood were collected and then preserved as a mix of FFPE and fresh-frozen material. For TCR repertoire profiling, the blood samples were analyzed as peripheral blood mononuclear cells. Source: peripheral blood, taken before any cancer treatment. The clonotype was recovered from a female donor over 55 with stage III squamous cell lung carcinoma. The receptor chain draws on TRBV5-1 and TRBJ2-2; a weak D assignment points to TRBD1 (7 bases agree). The CDR3: CASSLATGPGELFF. At the DNA level, the sequence is TGCGCCAGCAGCCTAGCGACAGGGCCCGGGGAGCTGTTTTTT.